The next 23 T cell receptor beta chains were all read from a single sample in a study of CD8+CD57+ T cells in acquired aplastic anemia. Genomic DNA acted as the template from which TCR beta VDJ combination and CDR3 sequence profiling were carried out. TCRdb itself ran the reads through MiXCR, one entry per CDR3 protein. The data show roughly 180,000 distinct CDR3 sequences, with 48% seen just once and roughly 13% held by the top ten. Patients picked for sequencing had shown CD8+CD57+ cell expansion detected by flow cytometry. Material: sorted CD4+, CD8+, or CD8+CD57+ T cells (not recorded which) from PBMCs. Every receptor here comes from a human donor with aplastic anemia.

The chain joins TRBV3-1 to TRBJ2-4; tentative D call: TRBD2 (5 bases). CDR3 length: 16 amino acids. Trimming took 7 bases from V and 2 from J, leaving 18 bases between them. In germline, CDR1 is LGHDT, CDR2 YNNKEL (reference sequence). The CDR3 region has the DNA TGTGCCAGCACCCTGGGCGGGCTGAACTCCAAAAACATTCAGTACTTC. The encoded protein is CASTLGGLNSKNIQYF.

Note on this clonotype: A read error is possible here, since a much larger clone lies one base away. In DNA form, the CDR3 reads TGCGTCAGCCGACTAGCGGGGGGGCCCTACGAGCAGTACTTC. This codes for CVSRLAGGPYEQYF. The rearrangement uses TRBV5-1 and TRBJ2-7, with TRBD2 matching over 14 bases. The CDR3 has 14 residues. From germline, CDR1 is SGHRS and CDR2 YFSETQ.

This clonotype was observed a handful of times. The chain links TRBV7-9 to TRBJ2-7; tentative D call: TRBD2 (5 bases). Germline values: CDR1 SEHNR, CDR2 FQNEAQ (reference sequence). The CDR3 is 13 amino acids. V was cut by 3 bases and J by 2 bases, with 8 bases left in between. The CDR3 region has the DNA TGTGCCAGCAGCTTTCGGGGAACCTACGAGCAGTACTTC. Its protein product is CASSFRGTYEQYF.

This rearrangement joins TRBV3-1 to TRBJ1-5, with TRBD1 as a possible D gene (5 bases). V was trimmed by 4 bases and J by 5 bases, leaving 12 bases between them. Per germline, CDR1 LGHDT and CDR2 YNNKEL (reference sequence). This CDR3 comprises 14 residues. CDR3 protein: CASSPRVEDQPQHF. The CDR3 DNA is TGTGCCAGCAGCCCCAGGGTCGAGGATCAGCCCCAGCATTTT.

The chain carries TRBV10-3 and TRBJ1-1; no clear D gene. Trimming took 5 bases from V and 1 from J, leaving 8 bases between them. Germline V gene data show CDR1 as ENHRY and CDR2 as SYGVKD. This CDR3 contains 13 residues. CDR3 nucleotides: TGTGCCATCAGTAAACAGACGAACACTGAAGCTTTCTTT. Translated, it gives CAISKQTNTEAFF.

The chain is built from TRBV15 and TRBJ1-1, with TRBD1 as a possible D gene (5 bases). Germline V CDR1 and CDR2: LNHNV, YYDKDF (reference sequence). V dropped 3 bases and J dropped 3 bases, with 11 bases sitting between them. The CDR3 covers 14 residues. CDR3 loop: CATSRKGRDTEAFF. The CDR3, as DNA: TGTGCCACCAGCAGGAAGGGACGGGACACTGAAGCTTTCTTT.

This clonotype was observed a single time. CDR3 amino acids: CASNSQGAGANVLTF. Written as DNA, the CDR3 is TGTGCCAGCAATTCACAGGGGGCCGGGGCCAACGTCCTGACTTTC. The J gene is TRBJ2-6, the V gene TRBV2; TRBD1 matches 9 bases. This CDR3 comprises 15 residues. The germline V gene encodes CDR1 SNHLY and CDR2 FYNNEI. With 7 bases clipped from V and 4 bases from J, the junction kept 5 bases outside the gene matches.

This clonotype was counted at least ten times. The V call is TRBV6-1, the J call TRBJ2-7; D gene ambiguous. Germline V gene lookup returns CDR1 MNHNS and CDR2 SASEGT. CDR3 length: 15 residues. V was shortened by 4 bases and J by 6 bases, with 19 bases between the two germline ends. CDR3 loop: CASSASPTISPEQYF. CDR3 DNA: TGTGCCAGCAGTGCTTCCCCTACGATTAGCCCCGAGCAGTACTTC.

The rearrangement joins TRBV2 to TRBJ2-3; 10 bases line up with TRBD2. The V gene's germline CDR1 is SNHLY and CDR2 FYNNEI. The CDR3 consists of 12 residues. This CDR3 is CGSGGDSDTQYF. CDR3 bases: TGTGGAAGCGGGGGGGACTCAGATACGCAGTATTTT.

A note on this clonotype: A much larger clonotype is one base distant, so this may be a read error. A read error is likely, as this CDR3 ends without the conserved phenylalanine or tryptophan. V is TRBV5-6 and J is TRBJ1-1; TRBD1 agrees at 9 bases. Losses at the gene ends were 4 bases for V and 0 bases for J; bases not matched to a gene: 7. The germline CDR1 and CDR2 sequences are SGHDT and YYEEEE. The CDR3 totals 16 residues. CDR3 protein: CASSADRGRMNTEAFL. Written as DNA, the CDR3 is TGTGCCAGCAGCGCCGACAGGGGGAGAATGAACACTGAAGCTTTCCTT.

Of note for this clonotype: The junction departs from the called germline gene at one end, perhaps through a read error. V gene TRBV11-2 combines with J gene TRBJ2-3; 7 bases fit TRBD2. CDR3 length equals 15 residues. Germline values: CDR1 SGHAT, CDR2 FQNNGV. CDR3 residues: CASSRQTGGRDTQYF. The CDR3 bases are TGTGCCAGCAGCCGCCAGACGGGGGGACGAGATACGCAGTACTTT.

The V gene is TRBV19, the J gene TRBJ1-2; D is unresolved. This CDR3 comprises 13 residues. Germline V CDR1 and CDR2: LNHDA, SQIVND (reference sequence). Trimming removed 4 bases at V and 0 bases at J, with 6 bases between. In nucleotides, the CDR3 is TGTGCCAGTAGTACCGGGTCTAACTATGGCTACACCTTC. Translation: CASSTGSNYGYTF.

This chain connects TRBV24-1 to TRBJ2-5; TRBD1 aligns across 10 bases. V lost 1 base and J lost 3; bases outside the gene matches: 1. Germline loops: CDR1 KGHDR, CDR2 SFDVKD. The CDR3 is 15 residues long. DNA for the CDR3: TGTGCCACCAGTGATTTTGGGACAGGGGAAGAGACCCAGTACTTC. This translates into CATSDFGTGEETQYF.

This clonotype was found once. This chain uses TRBV15 with TRBJ2-3, with D uncertain. The CDR3 has 12 residues. The germline V gene encodes CDR1 LNHNV and CDR2 YYDKDF (reference sequence). Deletions cut 6 bases from V and 3 bases from J, with 7 bases between. CDR3 in amino acids: CATRHGTDTQYF. CDR3 in DNA: TGTGCCACCAGACACGGGACAGATACGCAGTATTTT.

This clonotype was seen a handful of times. The J gene is TRBJ2-3, the V gene TRBV4-2; the match to TRBD2 covers 13 bases. The CDR3 is made up of 16 amino acids. Looked up from germline, CDR1 is LGHNA and CDR2 is YNFKEQ. Trimming removed 4 bases from V and 4 bases from J; junction bases left unmatched: 5. For the CDR3, the DNA is TGTGCCAGCAGCCTACTAGCGGGGGGGCGGTCAGATACGCAGTATTTT. Protein product: CASSLLAGGRSDTQYF.

V usage is TRBV25-1 and J usage is TRBJ1-1; D is unresolved. V dropped 10 bases and J dropped 7 bases, with 10 bases sitting between them. The CDR3 totals 10 residues. Germline values: CDR1 MGHDK, CDR2 SYGVNS. CDR3 protein: CATRDDEAFF. The CDR3 coding sequence is TGTGCCACCCGGGATGATGAAGCTTTCTTT.

The CDR3: CASSQQLAFDTQYF. As DNA, the CDR3 is TGTGCCAGCAGCCAACAACTAGCGTTCGATACGCAGTATTTT. The gene calls are TRBV3-1 and TRBJ2-3; TRBD2 agrees at 7 bases. From germline, CDR1 is LGHDT and CDR2 YNNKEL (reference sequence). This CDR3 has 14 residues. Trimming took 2 bases from V and 6 from J; bases not matched to a gene: 5.

This clonotype was observed a single time. The chain couples TRBV20-1 to TRBJ2-3; 11 nucleotides agree with TRBD2. V shed 3 bases and J 4 bases; nucleotides not matched to a gene: 3. The CDR3 runs 14 residues. Germline V lookup: CDR1 DFQATT, CDR2 SNEGSKA (reference sequence). CDR3 bases: TGCAGTGCTAGGCCTAGCGGGAGGCCAGATACGCAGTATTTT. Its protein is CSARPSGRPDTQYF.

This chain joins TRBV10-3 and TRBJ2-1, with TRBD2 matching 7 bases. Germline V gives CDR1 ENHRY, CDR2 SYGVKD. This CDR3 has 14 residues. Trimming cost V 6 bases and J 4 bases; bases outside gene matches: 6. The CDR3: CAIRAGLQYNEQFF. DNA for the CDR3: TGTGCCATCAGGGCGGGACTACAATACAATGAGCAGTTCTTC.

This sequence joins TRBV2 and TRBJ2-5; D possibly matches TRBD1 or TRBD2 (5 bases each). Trimming removed 5 bases at V and 5 bases at J, with 12 bases between. The CDR3 runs to 13 residues. Per germline, CDR1 SNHLY and CDR2 FYNNEI. CDR3 in amino acids: CASSSLGEETQYF. CDR3 sequence (DNA): TGTGCCAGCAGTTCCTTGGGGGAGGAGACCCAGTACTTC. The whole variable domain, filled in from reference TRBV2 and TRBJ2-5, reads EPEVTQTPSHQVTQMGQEVILRCVPISNHLYFYWYRQILGQKVEFLVSFYNNEISEKSEIFDDQFSVERPDGSNFTLKIRSTKLEDSAMYFCASSSLGEETQYFGPGTRLLVL.

The chain employs TRBV19 and TRBJ1-5; TRBD1 matches at 8 bases. The junction had 4 bases not matched to a gene; V was cut back by 5 bases and J by 1 base. Germline assignment: CDR1 LNHDA and CDR2 SQIVND (reference sequence). This CDR3 spans 15 amino acids. The chain's CDR3 is CASSPRTGSNQPQHF. In DNA, the CDR3 is TGTGCCAGTAGTCCGCGGACAGGGAGCAATCAGCCCCAGCATTTT.

In its sample, this clonotype was seen many times. This chain links TRBV20-1 with TRBJ2-5; D gene ambiguous. Germline V CDR1 and CDR2: DFQATT, SNEGSKA (reference sequence). The CDR3 runs to 14 residues. V was shortened by 3 bases and J by 5 bases, with 16 bases between the two germline ends. The CDR3 DNA reads TGCAGTGCTAGCCCCGTGGGTATTGGGGAGACCCAGTACTTC. The encoded protein is CSASPVGIGETQYF.

This clonotype was seen a few times. The chain joins TRBV6-1 to TRBJ1-1; D may be TRBD1 (6 bases). This CDR3 is built from 18 residues. The V end lost 3 bases, the J end lost 0 bases, and 20 bases lay between the germline ends. Germline V gives CDR1 MNHNS, CDR2 SASEGT. In DNA, the CDR3 is TGTGCCAGCAGTGATAACCGGGGTTGGACAGACATGAACACTGAAGCTTTCTTT. This gives the protein CASSDNRGWTDMNTEAFF.